These T cell receptor beta chains were read from a single sample in a study of beta chain features in type 1 diabetes. Here immunoSEQ multiplex PCR was the method, and the copy in TCRdb shows in-frame clones only, minus some. The repertoire holds about 660,000 clones, with over 12% as singletons. Sequencing was performed on naive CD4+ T cells from blood. These receptor sequences come from a man between 18 and 35 years old with type 1 diabetes. Each CDR3 is given without its conserved first and last residue.

j_gene,v_gene,CDR3aa
TRBJ1-4,TRBV7-9,ASFSEKLF
TRBJ2-3,TRBV29-1,SVGQGESTDTQY
TRBJ2-7,TRBV20-1,SAKGSYEQY
TRBJ1-1,TRBV7-9,ASSLTGTGGEEAF
TRBJ2-2,TRBV6-6,ASYPGGGNTGELF
TRBJ2-1,TRBV5-1,ASSLVAFEQF
TRBJ2-7,TRBV28,ASTTDREEQY
TRBJ2-2,TRBV2,ASKFEGNTGELF
TRBJ2-1,TRBV15,ATHPGRILNNEQF
TRBJ1-5,TRBV10-3,AIQGAQGGNQPQH
TRBJ2-1,TRBV5-1,ASSLDGVSYNEQF
TRBJ1-1,TRBV2,ASSERAGSTEAF
TRBJ1-5,TRBV27,ASSNRGGRNQPQH
TRBJ2-1,TRBV2,ASRVGLAGGISNEQF
TRBJ1-1,TRBV29-1,SVEGNTEAF
TRBJ2-7,TRBV4-1,ASSQPGVSPYEQY
TRBJ2-1,TRBV30,AWSVPPLLYNEQF
TRBJ1-6,TRBV7-2,AGGQGSNSPLH
TRBJ1-2,TRBV19,ASSRTQGDYGYT
TRBJ1-2,TRBV30,AWSKTGGYT
TRBJ2-7,TRBV5-4,ASSTTYEQY
TRBJ2-3,TRBV4-2,ASSRLAVGVSTDTQY
TRBJ2-5,TRBV27,ASSFLPGETQY